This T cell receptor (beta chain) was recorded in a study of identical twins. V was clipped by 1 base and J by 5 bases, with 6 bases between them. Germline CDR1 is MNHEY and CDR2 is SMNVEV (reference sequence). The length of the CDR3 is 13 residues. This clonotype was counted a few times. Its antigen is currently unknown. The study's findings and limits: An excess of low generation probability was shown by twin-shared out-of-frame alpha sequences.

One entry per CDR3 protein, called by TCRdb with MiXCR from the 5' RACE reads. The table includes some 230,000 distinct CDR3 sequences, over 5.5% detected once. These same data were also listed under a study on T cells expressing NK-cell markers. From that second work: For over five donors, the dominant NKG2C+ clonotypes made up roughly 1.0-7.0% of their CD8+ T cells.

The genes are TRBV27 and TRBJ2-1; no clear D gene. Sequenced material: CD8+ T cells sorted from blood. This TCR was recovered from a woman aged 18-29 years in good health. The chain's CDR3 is CASSLLNDNEQFF. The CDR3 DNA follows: TGTGCCAGCAGTTTATTGAATGACAATGAGCAGTTCTTC.